This TCR beta chain was recorded in a study of CD8+ T cells in alopecia areata. Study-wide background: Twice a day, 5 to 10 mg of oral tofacitinib was administered to treated patients. The study gave tofacitinib for 6 to 18 months, then 6 months off drug.

Broader study findings: Patients displayed less clarity in TCR sharing than mice, a finding possibly related to HLA.

Once RNA had been extracted, it was reverse transcribed into cDNA to act as the sequencing template. Sequenced by immunoSEQ multiplex PCR; TCRdb stores in-frame clones only, minus some. In the table there are 150,000 to 200,000 clones, roughly 70% of which are singletons. This clone has more than one count but fewer than ten. Its antigen is not identified. The CDR3 sequence is 15 residues long. J gave up 7 bases and V 9 bases, and 12 bases lay outside the gene matches. Germline V gene data show CDR1 as SNHLY and CDR2 as FYNNEI. Peripheral blood samples and lesional scalp punch biopsies were obtained from alopecia areata patients.

The sequence was collected from a human donor with alopecia areata. This rearrangement joins TRBV2 to TRBJ2-2; 9 positions match TRBD1. The specimen comprised CD8+ T cells sorted from blood, sampled at week 0. The CDR3 nucleotides read TGTGCCAGACTTTCGATACAGGGGGCCGGCGGGGAGCTGTTTTTT. The encoded protein is CARLSIQGAGGELFF.